Below, 20 T cell receptor beta chains from the same sample are listed, as sequenced in a study of shared clonotypes between healthy human individuals (dated by TCRdb to about 2020). The protocol used for the library was the immunoSEQ multiplex PCR assay. The immuneACCESS repertoire file appears here via TCRdb, limited to in-frame rearrangements. These files lack a portion of the clones; in checked studies, under half of the deficit traces to unresolved V genes, and the cause of the others is not known. For this sample the table gives about 1.1 million clones, of which approximately 80% were detected only once. The ten largest clones take up more than 0.85% of the sample. Specimen: memory CD4+ T cells from PBMCs. In the paper's terms, the cell subset or site label means: CD45RA-negative fraction. These receptors were obtained from a man aged 18-30 years in good health. Some clones in this sample may be carry-over from other donors' samples.

The gene calls are TRBV5-4 and TRBJ2-3, with D possibly matching TRBD2 (7 bases). Germline assignment: CDR1 SGHNT and CDR2 YYREEE (reference sequence). There are 14 residues in the CDR3. Trimming cost V 4 bases and J 4 bases, with 13 bases left between them. The CDR3 loop reads CASSTAGGPDTQYF. The CDR3 DNA reads TGTGCCAGCAGCACGGCCGGGGGGCCAGATACGCAGTATTTT.

V gene TRBV19 combines with J gene TRBJ2-3, with D maybe TRBD2 (7 bases). V was pared by 2 bases and J by 5 bases, with 20 bases between. This CDR3 has 17 amino acids. CDR1 LNHDA and CDR2 SQIVND come from the germline V gene (reference sequence). The CDR3 DNA is TGTGCCAGTAGTATAACAACCTGGGGGGGCCAGGTAGATACGCAGTATTTT. It specifies CASSITTWGGQVDTQYF.

This chain uses TRBV7-8 with TRBJ2-2; 10 nucleotides align to TRBD2. CDR1 and CDR2 from the germline V gene are SGHVS and FQNEAQ. The V and J ends lost 1 base and 3 bases, in that order; junction bases with no gene match: 11. This CDR3 region has 19 residues. This chain's CDR3 is CASSLVPGLAGVYTGELFF. The CDR3 coding sequence is TGTGCCAGCAGCTTAGTCCCCGGGCTAGCGGGAGTGTACACCGGGGAGCTGTTTTTT.

The genes are TRBV6-6 and TRBJ2-5; D is unresolved. V dropped 6 bases and J dropped 2 bases, with 13 bases sitting between them. Germline assignment: CDR1 MNHNY and CDR2 SVGAGI (reference sequence). The CDR3 extends over 14 amino acids. The CDR3 nucleotides read TGTGCCAGCAGCTCACGCGGCAGGCAAGAGACCCAGTACTTC. Protein product: CASSSRGRQETQYF.

The chain employs TRBV6-1 and TRBJ2-3; D unresolved. The CDR3 spans 14 residues. CDR1 MNHNS and CDR2 SASEGT come from the germline V gene. Between the trimmed V and J ends, which lost 1 base and 3 bases, there was a span of 8 bases. In DNA form, the CDR3 reads TGTGCCAGCAGTGAAGTTCAGAGAACAGATACGCAGTATTTT. Translated, it gives CASSEVQRTDTQYF.

The chain couples TRBV2 to TRBJ2-7; D may match TRBD1 or TRBD2 (6 bases each). The germline V and J ends were trimmed by 3 bases and 2 bases, with 11 bases remaining between them. The length of the CDR3 is 14 residues. CDR1 is SNHLY, CDR2 FYNNEI, per germline. The DNA of the CDR3 is TGTGCCAGCAGTGAGATGGAGGGGGCCTACGAGCAGTACTTC. It codes for CASSEMEGAYEQYF.

The rearrangement uses TRBV5-8 and TRBJ2-7; D is undetermined. V lost 2 bases, J lost 2 bases, and 8 bases lay in between. This CDR3 is built from 13 residues. Germline lookup yields CDR1 SGHTS and CDR2 YDEGEE. This CDR3 is CASSLRQAYEQYF. CDR3 DNA sequence: TGTGCCAGCAGCTTACGACAAGCCTACGAGCAGTACTTC. The whole variable domain, remainder taken from reference TRBV5-8 and TRBJ2-7, is EAGVTQSPTHLIKTRGQQATLRCSPISGHTSVYWYQQALGLGLQFLLWYDEGEERNRGNFPPRFSGRQFPNYSSELNVNALELEDSALYLCASSLRQAYEQYFGPGTRLTVT.

The rearrangement links TRBV2 to TRBJ2-7, with 8 nucleotides matching TRBD1. Trimming removed 6 bases from V and 3 bases from J; junction bases left unmatched: 7. The CDR3 is 14 residues long. CDR1 and CDR2 from the germline V gene are SNHLY and FYNNEI. This CDR3 reads CASRIRQGNYEQYF. CDR3 in DNA: TGTGCCAGCAGAATACGACAGGGGAACTACGAGCAGTACTTC.

V gene TRBV4-1 combines with J gene TRBJ2-2; D not certain. Germline CDR1 and CDR2: MGHRA and YSYEKL. The CDR3 sequence is 16 residues long. Trimming removed 0 bases at V and 6 bases at J, with 14 bases between. As DNA, the CDR3 is TGCGCCAGCAGCCAAGATCCCGGTCTAGTATCCGGGGAGCTGTTTTTT. As protein: CASSQDPGLVSGELFF.

This chain joins TRBV6-5 and TRBJ2-1; weak D call: TRBD2 (5 bases). Germline CDR1 is MNHEY and CDR2 is SVGAGI. V was trimmed by 2 bases and J by 6 bases, leaving 14 bases between them. The length of the CDR3 is 15 residues. The CDR3 sequence is CASSYLPRGSNEQFF. In DNA, the CDR3 is TGTGCCAGCAGTTACCTGCCCAGAGGGAGCAATGAGCAGTTCTTC.

The rearrangement joins TRBV28 to TRBJ1-4; D possibly corresponds to TRBD1 (5 bases). The CDR3 has 14 residues. V was clipped by 8 bases and J by 4 bases, with 14 bases between them. CDR1 is MDHEN and CDR2 is SYDVKM in the germline V gene. The CDR3 DNA follows: TGTGCCAGCCGCATGGGGGGGGGTAATGAAAAACTGTTTTTT. Protein: CASRMGGGNEKLFF.

V gene TRBV2 combines with J gene TRBJ2-7; D perhaps matches TRBD1 (5 bases). V was trimmed by 7 bases and J by 6 bases, leaving 19 bases between them. This CDR3 contains 14 residues. Looked up from germline, CDR1 is SNHLY and CDR2 is FYNNEI. The CDR3 sequence is CASNPQGNSGEQYF. The CDR3 region has the DNA TGTGCCAGCAATCCGCAGGGAAATTCGGGCGAGCAGTACTTC.

The chain recombines TRBV7-2 with TRBJ1-3, with D unresolved. Germline V gives CDR1 SGHTA, CDR2 FQGNSA. The CDR3 length is 15 residues. V lost 1 base to trimming and J lost 0 bases, with 7 bases between them. In DNA form, the CDR3 reads TGTGCCAGCAGCTTAGAATCAGGCTCTGGAAACACCATATATTTT. Protein product: CASSLESGSGNTIYF.

The V and J genes are TRBV5-1 and TRBJ2-1; D is unresolved. The CDR3 is 15 amino acids. The germline CDR1 and CDR2 sequences are SGHRS and YFSETQ. V was shortened by 0 bases and J by 9 bases, with 16 bases between the two germline ends. The CDR3 DNA reads TGCGCCAGCAGCTTGGCCTACCATGCTGTGATTGAGCAGTTCTTC. Amino acid sequence: CASSLAYHAVIEQFF.

The chain couples TRBV5-4 to TRBJ2-5; D is possibly TRBD1 (8 bases). V was cut by 9 bases and J by 2 bases, with 20 bases left in between. The CDR3 has 15 residues. CDR1 and CDR2 from the germline V gene are SGHNT and YYREEE (reference sequence). In DNA form, the CDR3 reads TGTGCCACCACGGAGGGGGGGACAGGACAAGAGACCCAGTACTTC. Protein sequence: CATTEGGTGQETQYF.

This chain's CDR3 is CASSSFGTEEKLFF. The CDR3 DNA follows: TGCGCCAGCAGCTCGTTTGGGACAGAGGAAAAACTGTTTTTT. The chain links TRBV5-1 to TRBJ1-4, with 7 bases identical to TRBD1. This CDR3 spans 14 amino acids. With V trimmed by 3 bases and J by 8 bases, 7 bases remained unmatched. The V gene's germline CDR1 is SGHRS and CDR2 YFSETQ.

The rearrangement uses TRBV7-3 and TRBJ1-2, with D tentatively TRBD1 (5 bases). Germline V lookup: CDR1 SGHTA, CDR2 FQGTGA. The CDR3 covers 13 residues. The V end lost 4 bases, the J end lost 4 bases, and 10 bases lay between the germline ends. In DNA form, the CDR3 reads TGTGCCAGCAGCTCGGGGGTTGCCTATGGCTACACCTTC. It codes for CASSSGVAYGYTF.

The chain carries TRBV10-3 and TRBJ2-5; 9 nucleotides line up with TRBD1. The junction had 8 bases not matched to a gene; V was cut back by 2 bases and J by 4 bases. The CDR3 sequence is 16 residues long. Germline loops: CDR1 ENHRY, CDR2 SYGVKD. In DNA form, the CDR3 reads TGTGCCATCAGTGAGAGACAAGGACAGGGGTTAGAGACCCAGTACTTC. This codes for CAISERQGQGLETQYF.

The V call is TRBV11-1, the J call TRBJ2-1, with 9 positions matching TRBD1. This CDR3 has 15 amino acids. V lost 6 bases and J lost 9; bases outside the gene matches: 12. CDR1 and CDR2 from the germline V gene are SGHAT and FQDESV (reference sequence). The CDR3 region has the DNA TGTGCCAGCAGGATCCGGGACAGGGCTGCGGCTGAGCAGTTCTTC. Translation: CASRIRDRAAAEQFF.

The rearrangement links TRBV5-1 to TRBJ2-2, with 9 positions matching TRBD1. V lost 2 bases to trimming and J lost 6 bases; unmatched junction nucleotides: 2. The CDR3 runs to 14 residues. Germline-derived CDR1 and CDR2 are SGHRS and YFSETQ. Here the CDR3 reads CASSFTGGAGELFF. As DNA, the CDR3 is TGCGCCAGCAGCTTTACAGGGGGCGCCGGGGAGCTGTTTTTT.